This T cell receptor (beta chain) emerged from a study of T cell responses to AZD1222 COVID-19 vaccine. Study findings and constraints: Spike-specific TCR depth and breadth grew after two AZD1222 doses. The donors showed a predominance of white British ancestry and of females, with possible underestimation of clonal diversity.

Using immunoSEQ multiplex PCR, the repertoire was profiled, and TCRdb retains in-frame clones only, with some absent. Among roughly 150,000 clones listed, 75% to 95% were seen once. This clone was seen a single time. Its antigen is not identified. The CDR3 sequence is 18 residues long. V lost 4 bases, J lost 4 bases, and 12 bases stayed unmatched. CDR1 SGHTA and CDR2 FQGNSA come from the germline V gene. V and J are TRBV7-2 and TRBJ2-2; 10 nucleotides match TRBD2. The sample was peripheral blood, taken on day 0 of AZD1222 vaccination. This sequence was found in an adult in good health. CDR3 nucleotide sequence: TGTGCCAGCAGCTCTCATGGCAGCGGGGGGGCGTTCACCGGGGAGCTGTTTTTT. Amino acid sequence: CASSSHGSGGAFTGELFF.